This paragraph covers one T cell receptor beta chain sequence. What antigen it recognizes has not been identified. Within one base of it there is no much larger clone, and no base qualities were kept. The library was generated by the immunoSEQ multiplex PCR assay. For the multiplex PCR, a mixture combining 60 forward primers for TCR Vbeta segments and 13 reverse primers for TCR Jbeta segments was used. A multiplex PCR assay on genomic DNA amplified the CDR3 region of rearranged TCR beta genes. The Illumina HiSeq System was used to sequence the amplified TCR beta libraries as 87-base-pair reads. The authors' analysis ran thus. A later analysis counted about 80 million unique TCR beta chains across the 550 to 800 repertoires, and 9 million to 14 million of these chains were shared by at least two donors. To remove PCR and sequencing errors, raw reads were error-corrected and collapsed into unique sequences using a nearest-neighbor algorithm that merged closely related sequences. Alignment of CDR3 sequences to IMGT reference sequences was used to assign V, D and J gene segments. Each retained sequence needed at least a six-nucleotide match to both a V gene segment and a J gene segment. Rearrangements were called productive when the CDR3 lacked stop codons and stayed in frame with V and J; all others were non-productive. Following IMGT convention, CDR3 was defined as the stretch from the second conserved V-encoded cysteine to the conserved J-encoded phenylalanine. In an earlier analysis of around 570 of the donors, sequences lacking an unambiguous match to a single V gene segment were excluded. In an earlier analysis of 587 of the donors, a V segment was called functional when productive rearrangements were above 56.7%, and segregating when the standard deviation between donors exceeded 5%. To diagnose cytomegalovirus status from the catalog of TCR beta chain sequences, a statistical classification framework was built. In a later analysis, TCR nucleotide sequences were compared against IMGT/GENE-DB human TR gene sequences so that V and J genes could be assigned. In a later analysis, CDR3 sequences and most-parsimonious VDJ recombination scenarios were assigned using the TCRdist pipeline. In a later analysis, every TCR beta chain was defined by the combination of its CDR3 amino acid sequence and its V-gene family, and reads without a unique V-gene family were dropped. As a way to deal with suspected cross-contamination and a sequencing artifact, a later analysis dropped approximately 570 nucleotide sequences that were highly shared and had low generation probability. In a later analysis, a clonal expansion index for each public chain was calculated from normalized within-repertoire ranks of inferred template counts. Generation probabilities in a later analysis came from a VDJ recombination model fitted to out-of-frame rearrangements, and those results were checked against IGoR. In a later analysis, TCR-TCR, TCR-HLA and TCR-CMV co-occurrence was scored with hypergeometric tests, and a repertoire-size bias correction was applied to TCR pairs. False discovery rates were estimated in a later analysis by permuting HLA or CMV assignments 20 times. In a later analysis, co-occurring TCRs were grouped with DBSCAN, and TCRdist sequence similarity was added when clustering was performed within HLA-allele-positive subsets. Repertoires with fewer than 30,000 or more than 120,000 public chains were left out of co-occurrence clustering, as were four to six repertoires with anomalous nucleotide sharing. What TCRdb holds here is the immuneACCESS table cut down to in-frame rearrangements. Part of the clones is not present; checked against another copy, under half of the missing clones reflect an unresolved V gene, and the others are unexplained. Clone size and V and J calls were adopted from that table, with D and trimming inferred from the DNA. This sample gives under 200,000 clones in total; approximately 80% of them show up just once. The leading ten clones occupy around 1.9% of the sample.

This record belongs to a study of cytomegalovirus exposure and HLA in healthy donors (dated by TCRdb to the late 2010s). About the study as a whole: In an earlier analysis of around 540 of the donors, around 300 Gb of sequence data and 117 million unique TCR beta sequences from about 190 million T cells were reported. Approximately 300 gigabases of sequencing data and around 88 million unique TCR sequences made up an early release that covered 640 HLA-typed donors. Of the roughly 390 genotyped donors, roughly 76% were placed in the genetic ancestry cluster associated with self-reported Caucasian donors. The study aimed to test whether signatures of past pathogen exposure could be identified by cataloging public T cell receptors. The study used immunosequencing to profile the T cell repertoires of around 600 subjects and linked those repertoires to cytomegalovirus serostatus. A separate validation cohort of some 130 different subjects was used in addition to the approximately 640-subject first cohort. To predict cytomegalovirus infection status, the study brought together high-throughput TCR immunosequencing, statistical association of individual TCRs with disease status, and machine learning. In a later analysis, previously published TCR beta repertoires from about 670 donors were re-analyzed and high-resolution HLA genotyping was added so that TCR occurrence patterns could be studied. Rather than using new phenotypic data, the later analysis identified candidate immune exposures from TCR beta sequences and from how often those sequences occurred across donors. An earlier analysis of 587 of the donors used high-throughput TCR beta sequencing to judge whether each TCR beta V gene segment behaved as functional or pseudogenic. Donor age, sex, ethnicity and CMV serostatus were collected together with the repertoire data. In a later genetic analysis, genome-wide SNP genotypes for about 65% of the roughly 670 donors were used, and that subset was treated as a discovery cohort. Every repertoire in the discovery cohort had been generated on one and the same sequencing platform. HLA typing covered class I and class II loci at four-digit resolution. Typing coverage varied by locus: roughly 620-640 donors for A, B, C, DRB1 and DQB1; more than 500 for DQA1; nearly 610 for DPA1; under 490 for DPB1. Roughly 5 DR-DQ haplotypes were handled as single units for association and clustering because linkage in the cohort was strong. Among about 410 genotyped donors of the cohort, an average of roughly 230,000 unique TCR beta nucleotide sequences was sequenced per donor, of which approximately 18% were non-productive. What the research found in general, with its limitations: In a later analysis, about 17,000 TCR beta sequences were associated with specific HLA alleles at a false discovery rate of 0.05. Because the 87-base-pair reads could not distinguish some IMGT-functional V segments, including TRBV6-2 and TRBV6-3, those segments were excluded. A cluster of highly shared sequence variants was judged likely to be a technical artifact of the sequencing pipeline. In the study, some 180 TCR beta chains were listed as associated with cytomegalovirus. Presence/absence analyses assumed roughly uniform sequencing depth across donors, an assumption that may not hold. The authors suggested that the approach could potentially be generalized to other disease states and immunological phenotypes. A further reported finding was that TCR beta sequences accurately predicted the HLA-A and HLA-B alleles for most subjects in the first cohort. Most TCR sequences were seen in very few donors, while some public TCRs were found in many individuals. Compared with equally common non-associated chains, HLA-associated TCR beta chains in a later analysis were more clonally expanded and had lower generation probabilities. A later analysis found that TCR association rates varied across HLA loci, with DRB1 alleles showing the most associated TCRs and HLA-C alleles the fewest. Assigning TCR associations to individual alleles was difficult when HLA alleles, especially DR and DQ, strongly co-occurred. Because HLA typing was unavailable for some donors at each locus, only the typed subset was used in association tests. Cytomegalovirus status was reported to be diagnosed by the classifier with high specificity and sensitivity in both the original and validation cohorts. Linkage disequilibrium might explain the correlated functional status among segregating V segments, but an unknown experimental factor could not be excluded. Broadly in line with IMGT annotations, most TCR beta V segments showed up in productive rearrangements about 87% or about 30% of the time in an earlier analysis of several hundred of the donors. A later genetic analysis associated a missense DCLRE1C variant with V-gene and J-gene trimming of TCR beta chains, and an independent cohort replicated the association. According to a later analysis, parvovirus B19, influenza, CMV and Epstein-Barr virus appeared linked to several top co-occurrence clusters. A later analysis found that most CMV-associated TCR beta chains appeared HLA-restricted, with HLA associations seemingly driven largely by CMV exposure. Three of the identified cytomegalovirus-associated TCR beta chains were confirmed in vitro to be specific for cytomegalovirus antigens. A later genetic analysis reported fewer N-insertions in productive TCRs among donors in an Asian-associated ancestry cluster than the roughly 720-donor mean. For the cohort, immune exposure information was limited to CMV serostatus. In this cohort, only TCR beta chains were sequenced, and detectable features were limited by the absence of alpha or paired-chain data. Because counts were too low, some 17 rarely observed V segments, including chromosome 9 orphons, were excluded from the earlier analysis of a few hundred of the donors.

V loses 1 base of germline sequence and J loses 10 bases, and the interval between the two ends is 20 bases. The CDR3 starts with the cysteine, ends with the phenylalanine, and has 15 residues. Only CDR3 DNA remains: 45 bases, in frame from the first base. CDR1 and CDR2, looked up from the germline V gene, are SGHDT and YYEEEE. The cohort was made up of about 670 healthy bone marrow donors. Cohort members were all nominally healthy when sampled, although unrecorded immune exposures were likely present. The donor was CMV seronegative and was included in the group of a few hundred seronegative cohort members. A peripheral blood sample was collected from each donor, and TCR beta sequencing was performed on peripheral blood mononuclear cells. Genomic DNA was extracted from the blood cell samples with the Qiagen DNeasy Blood Extraction Kit.

The source material was PBMCs. This receptor was taken from a woman aged 25 to 39 in good health and CMV-seronegative. The chain joins TRBV5-6 to TRBJ2-5; the D region possibly corresponds to TRBD1 (5 bases align). The nucleotide sequence is TGTGCCAGCAGCTTGCCCCCCCAGGGCCCGGTGGACCAGTACTTC. This translates into CASSLPPQGPVDQYF.